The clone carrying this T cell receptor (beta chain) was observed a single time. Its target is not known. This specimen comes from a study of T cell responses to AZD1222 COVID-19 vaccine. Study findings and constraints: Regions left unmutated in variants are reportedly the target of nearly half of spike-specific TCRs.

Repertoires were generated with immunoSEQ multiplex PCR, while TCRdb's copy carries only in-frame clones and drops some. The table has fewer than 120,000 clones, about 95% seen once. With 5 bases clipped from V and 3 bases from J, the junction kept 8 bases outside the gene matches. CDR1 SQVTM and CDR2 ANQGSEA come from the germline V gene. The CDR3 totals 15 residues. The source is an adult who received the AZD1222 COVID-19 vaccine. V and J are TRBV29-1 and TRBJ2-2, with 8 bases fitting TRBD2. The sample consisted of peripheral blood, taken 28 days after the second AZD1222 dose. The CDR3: CSVSGGRGDTGELFF. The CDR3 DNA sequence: TGCAGCGTTAGCGGGGGCAGAGGGGACACCGGGGAGCTGTTTTTT.